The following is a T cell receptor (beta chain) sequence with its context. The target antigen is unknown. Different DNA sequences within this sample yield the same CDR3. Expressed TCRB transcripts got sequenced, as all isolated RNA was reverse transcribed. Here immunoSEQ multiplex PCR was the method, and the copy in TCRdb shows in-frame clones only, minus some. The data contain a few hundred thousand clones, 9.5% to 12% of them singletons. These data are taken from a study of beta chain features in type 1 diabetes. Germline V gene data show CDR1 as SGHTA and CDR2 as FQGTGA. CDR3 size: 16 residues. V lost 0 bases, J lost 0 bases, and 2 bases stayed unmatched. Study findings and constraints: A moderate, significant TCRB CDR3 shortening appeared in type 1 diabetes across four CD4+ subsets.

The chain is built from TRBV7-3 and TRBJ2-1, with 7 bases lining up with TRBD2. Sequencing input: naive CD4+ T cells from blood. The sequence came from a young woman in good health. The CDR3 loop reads CASSLTGGSSYNEQFF. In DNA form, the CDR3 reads TGTGCCAGCAGCTTAACGGGGGGGAGCTCCTACAATGAGCAGTTCTTC.